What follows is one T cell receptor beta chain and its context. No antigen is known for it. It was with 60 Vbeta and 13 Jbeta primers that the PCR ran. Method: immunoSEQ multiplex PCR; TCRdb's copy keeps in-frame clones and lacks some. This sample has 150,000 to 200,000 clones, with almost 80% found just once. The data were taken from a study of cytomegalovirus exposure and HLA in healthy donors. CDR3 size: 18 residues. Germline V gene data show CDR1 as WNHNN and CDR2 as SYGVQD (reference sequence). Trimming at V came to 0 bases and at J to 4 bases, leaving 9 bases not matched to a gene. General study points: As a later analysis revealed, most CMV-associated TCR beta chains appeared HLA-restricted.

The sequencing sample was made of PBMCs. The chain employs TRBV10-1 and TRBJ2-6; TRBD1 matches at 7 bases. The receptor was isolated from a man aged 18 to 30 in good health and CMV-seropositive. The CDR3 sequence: CASSESGTALTGANVLTF. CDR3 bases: TGCGCCAGCAGTGAGTCAGGGACAGCCCTCACGGGGGCCAACGTCCTGACTTTC.